This T cell receptor (beta chain) was recorded in a study of T cells after yellow fever vaccination. CDR3 length: 16 amino acids. Looked up from germline, CDR1 is MNHNS and CDR2 is SASEGT. J lost 0 bases, V lost 4 bases, and 5 bases had no gene match. MiXCR, applied by TCRdb to the 5' RACE reads, yields one record per CDR3 protein. The sample has tens of thousands of distinct CDR3 sequences; approximately 7.3% are singletons. This clonotype was observed at least ten times. Its antigen remains unknown. Study-level results: Clonotypes shared by both compartments, CD4 and CD8, made up a small share. Reappearance after the booster was seen for most primary-vaccination clones, at 95% to 97% CD4 and 85% to 90% CD8.

The sequencing here drew on CD8+ T cells sorted from PBMCs, taken approximately 11 days after the first yellow fever vaccination. The chain recombines TRBV6-1 with TRBJ1-1, with 10 bases matching TRBD1. The receptor comes from a man in his late teens or twenties who received the YFV17D yellow fever vaccine. In DNA form, the CDR3 reads TGTGCCAGCAGTGGGGACAGGGGCTACATGAACACTGAAGCTTTCTTT. Its protein product is CASSGDRGYMNTEAFF.